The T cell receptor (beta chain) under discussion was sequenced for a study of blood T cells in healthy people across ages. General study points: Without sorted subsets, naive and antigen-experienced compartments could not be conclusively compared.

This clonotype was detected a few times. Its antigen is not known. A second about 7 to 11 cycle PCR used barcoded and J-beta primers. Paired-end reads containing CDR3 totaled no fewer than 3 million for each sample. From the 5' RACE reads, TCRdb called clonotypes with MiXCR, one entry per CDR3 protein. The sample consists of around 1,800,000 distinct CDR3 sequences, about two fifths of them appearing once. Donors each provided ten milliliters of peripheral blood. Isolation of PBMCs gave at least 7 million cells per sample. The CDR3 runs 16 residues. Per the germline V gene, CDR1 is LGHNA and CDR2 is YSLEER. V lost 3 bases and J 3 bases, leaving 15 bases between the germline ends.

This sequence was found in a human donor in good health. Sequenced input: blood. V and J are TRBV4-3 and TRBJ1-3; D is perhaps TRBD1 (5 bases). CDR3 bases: TGCGCCAGCAGCCAGGCCCTTGGGGGAATTGGAAACACCATATATTTT. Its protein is CASSQALGGIGNTIYF.